This T cell receptor beta chain comes out of a study of PD-1 blockade in classical Hodgkin lymphoma. The CDR3 consists of 13 residues. Germline V gene lookup returns CDR1 MDHEN and CDR2 SYDVKM. The V segment lost 5 bases and the J segment 7 bases; nucleotides outside the gene matches: 4. Sequencing was performed with immunoSEQ multiplex PCR; in TCRdb, only in-frame clones are kept and a portion is missing. The sample contains approximately 25,000 clones, roughly 80% of which appear only once. Following autologous stem cell transplantation, relapse occurred in every patient, and exposure to brentuximab vedotin varied.

This TCR was sampled from a human donor with classical Hodgkin lymphoma. The chain uses TRBV28 and TRBJ1-4; the match to TRBD1 covers 7 bases. Here the sequenced sample was peripheral blood mononuclear cells (PBMCs), taken before the second cycle of nivolumab. The DNA of the CDR3 is TGTGCCAGCAGTCCCTCAGGGGGTGAAAAACTGTTTTTT. It codes for CASSPSGGEKLFF.